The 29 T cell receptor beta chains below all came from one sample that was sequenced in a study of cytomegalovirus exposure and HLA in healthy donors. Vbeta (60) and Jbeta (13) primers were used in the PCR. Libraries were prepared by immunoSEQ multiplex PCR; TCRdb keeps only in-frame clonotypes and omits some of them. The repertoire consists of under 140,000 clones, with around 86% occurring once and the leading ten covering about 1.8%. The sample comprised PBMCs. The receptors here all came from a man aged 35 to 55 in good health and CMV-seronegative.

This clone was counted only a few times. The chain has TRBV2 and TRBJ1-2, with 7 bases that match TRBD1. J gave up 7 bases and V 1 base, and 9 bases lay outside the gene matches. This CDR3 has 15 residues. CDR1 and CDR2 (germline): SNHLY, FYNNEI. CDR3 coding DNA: TGTGCCAGCAGTGAAGTATCCGGAGGGGGCTCTGGCTACACCTTC. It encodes CASSEVSGGGSGYTF. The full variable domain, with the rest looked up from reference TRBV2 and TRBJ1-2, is EPEVTQTPSHQVTQMGQEVILRCVPISNHLYFYWYRQILGQKVEFLVSFYNNEISEKSEIFDDQFSVERPDGSNFTLKIRSTKLEDSAMYFCASSEVSGGGSGYTFGSGTRLTVV.

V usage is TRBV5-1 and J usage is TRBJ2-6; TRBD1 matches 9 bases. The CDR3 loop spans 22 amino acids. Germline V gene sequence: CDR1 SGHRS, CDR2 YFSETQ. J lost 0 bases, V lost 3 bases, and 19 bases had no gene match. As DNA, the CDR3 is TGCGCCAGCAGCTCCCCGGGACAGGGTGGAGCTTCCGGACGCTCTGGGGCCAACGTCCTGACTTTC. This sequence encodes CASSSPGQGGASGRSGANVLTF.

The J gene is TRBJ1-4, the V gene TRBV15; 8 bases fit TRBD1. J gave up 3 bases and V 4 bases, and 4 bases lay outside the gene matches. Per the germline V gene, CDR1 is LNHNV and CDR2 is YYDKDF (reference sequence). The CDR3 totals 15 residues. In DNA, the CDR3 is TGTGCCACCAGCACTCACAGGGGGTCTAATGAAAAACTGTTTTTT. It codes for CATSTHRGSNEKLFF.

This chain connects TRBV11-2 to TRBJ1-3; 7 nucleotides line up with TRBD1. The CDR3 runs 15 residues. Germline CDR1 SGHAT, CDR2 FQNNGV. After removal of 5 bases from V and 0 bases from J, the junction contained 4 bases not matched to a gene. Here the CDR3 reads CASSPGGPSGNTIYF. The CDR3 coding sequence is TGTGCCAGCAGCCCAGGGGGGCCCTCTGGAAACACCATATATTTT.

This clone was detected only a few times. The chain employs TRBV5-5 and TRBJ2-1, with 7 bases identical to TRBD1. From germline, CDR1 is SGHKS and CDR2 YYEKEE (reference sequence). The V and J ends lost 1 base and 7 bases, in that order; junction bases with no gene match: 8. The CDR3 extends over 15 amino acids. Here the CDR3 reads CASSLLGQGENEQFF. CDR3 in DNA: TGTGCCAGCAGCTTGCTCGGGCAGGGGGAGAATGAGCAGTTCTTC.

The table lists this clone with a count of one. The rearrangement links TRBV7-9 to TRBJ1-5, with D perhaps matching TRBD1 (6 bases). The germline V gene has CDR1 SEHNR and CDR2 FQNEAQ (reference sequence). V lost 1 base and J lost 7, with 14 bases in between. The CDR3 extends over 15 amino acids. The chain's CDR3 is CASSLGKQGAQPQHF. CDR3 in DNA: TGTGCCAGCAGCTTAGGGAAACAGGGCGCCCAGCCCCAGCATTTT.

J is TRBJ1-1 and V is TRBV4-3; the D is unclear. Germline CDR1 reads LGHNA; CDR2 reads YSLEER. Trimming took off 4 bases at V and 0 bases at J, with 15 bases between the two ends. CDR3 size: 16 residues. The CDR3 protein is CASSRAENMMNTEAFF. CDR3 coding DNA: TGCGCCAGCAGCCGAGCTGAAAATATGATGAACACTGAAGCTTTCTTT.

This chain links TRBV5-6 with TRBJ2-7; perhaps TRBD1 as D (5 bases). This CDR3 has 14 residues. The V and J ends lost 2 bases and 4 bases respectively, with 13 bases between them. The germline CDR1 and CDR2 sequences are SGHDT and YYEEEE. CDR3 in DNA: TGTGCCAGCAGCTTACAGGACCTTGGTTACGAGCAGTACTTC. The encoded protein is CASSLQDLGYEQYF. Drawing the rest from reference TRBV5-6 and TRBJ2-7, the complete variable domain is DAGVTQSPTHLIKTRGQQVTLRCSPKSGHDTVSWYQQALGQGPQFIFQYYEEEERQRGNFPDRFSGHQFPNYSSELNVNALLLGDSALYLCASSLQDLGYEQYFGPGTRLTVT.

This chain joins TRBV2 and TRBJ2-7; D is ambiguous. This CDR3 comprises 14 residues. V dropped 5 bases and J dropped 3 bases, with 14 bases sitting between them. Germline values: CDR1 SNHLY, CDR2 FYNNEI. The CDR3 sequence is CASSYTPLFYEQYF. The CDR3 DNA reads TGTGCCAGCAGTTATACGCCTCTATTCTACGAGCAGTACTTC. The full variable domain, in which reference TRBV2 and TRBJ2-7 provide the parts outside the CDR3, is EPEVTQTPSHQVTQMGQEVILRCVPISNHLYFYWYRQILGQKVEFLVSFYNNEISEKSEIFDDQFSVERPDGSNFTLKIRSTKLEDSAMYFCASSYTPLFYEQYFGPGTRLTVT.

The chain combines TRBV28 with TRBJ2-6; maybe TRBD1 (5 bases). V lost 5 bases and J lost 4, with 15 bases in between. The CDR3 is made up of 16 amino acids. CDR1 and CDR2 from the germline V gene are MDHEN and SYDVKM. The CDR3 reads CASSPPQGSGANVLTF. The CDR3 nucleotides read TGTGCCAGCAGTCCTCCCCAGGGATCCGGGGCCAACGTCCTGACTTTC.

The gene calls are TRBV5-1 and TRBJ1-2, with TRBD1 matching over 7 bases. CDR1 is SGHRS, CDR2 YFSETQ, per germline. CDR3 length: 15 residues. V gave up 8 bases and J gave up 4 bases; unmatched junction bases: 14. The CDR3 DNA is TGCGCCAGTCAGACAGGGTCGGGGGACTCCTATGGCTACACCTTC. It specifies CASQTGSGDSYGYTF.

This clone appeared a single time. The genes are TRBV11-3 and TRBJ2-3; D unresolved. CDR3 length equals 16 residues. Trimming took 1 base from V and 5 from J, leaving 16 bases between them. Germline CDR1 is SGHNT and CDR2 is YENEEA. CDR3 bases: TGTGCCAGCAGCTTAGGCCTTCGGCAGGCCCGAGATACGCAGTATTTT. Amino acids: CASSLGLRQARDTQYF.

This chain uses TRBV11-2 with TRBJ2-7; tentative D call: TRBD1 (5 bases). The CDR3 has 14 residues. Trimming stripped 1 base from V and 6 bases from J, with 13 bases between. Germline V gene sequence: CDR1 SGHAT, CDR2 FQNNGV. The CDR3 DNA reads TGTGCCAGCAGCTTAGCTCCTGACAGCCTCGAGCAGTACTTC. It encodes CASSLAPDSLEQYF.

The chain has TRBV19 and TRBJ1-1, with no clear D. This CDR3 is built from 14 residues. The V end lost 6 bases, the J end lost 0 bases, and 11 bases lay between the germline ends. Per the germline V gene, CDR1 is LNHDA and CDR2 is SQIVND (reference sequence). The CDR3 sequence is CASRGIGMNTEAFF. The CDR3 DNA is TGTGCCAGTAGAGGAATCGGGATGAACACTGAAGCTTTCTTT.

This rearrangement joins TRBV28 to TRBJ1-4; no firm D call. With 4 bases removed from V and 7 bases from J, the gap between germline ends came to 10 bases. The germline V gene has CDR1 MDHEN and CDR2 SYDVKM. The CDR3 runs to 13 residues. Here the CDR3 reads CASSSPPGEKLFF. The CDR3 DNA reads TGTGCCAGCAGTTCCCCCCCGGGTGAAAAACTGTTTTTT.

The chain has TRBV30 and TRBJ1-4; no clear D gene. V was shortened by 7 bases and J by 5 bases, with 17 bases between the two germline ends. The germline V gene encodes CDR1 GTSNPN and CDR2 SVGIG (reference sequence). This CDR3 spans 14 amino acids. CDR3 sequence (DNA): TGTGCCTCAAACGGCCAAGCGTTAAATGAAAAACTGTTTTTT. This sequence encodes CASNGQALNEKLFF.

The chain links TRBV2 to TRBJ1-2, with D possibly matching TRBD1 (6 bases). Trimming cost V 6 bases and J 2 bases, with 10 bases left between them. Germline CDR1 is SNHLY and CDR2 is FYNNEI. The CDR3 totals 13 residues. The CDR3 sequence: CASRRQVNYGYTF. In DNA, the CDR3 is TGTGCCAGCAGGAGACAGGTGAACTATGGCTACACCTTC.

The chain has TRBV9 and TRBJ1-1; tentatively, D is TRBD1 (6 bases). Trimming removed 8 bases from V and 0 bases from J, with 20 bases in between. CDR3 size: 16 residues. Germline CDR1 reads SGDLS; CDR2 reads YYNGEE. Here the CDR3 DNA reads TGTGCCAGTGAACCGACAGGCCCTCCCCTGAACACTGAAGCTTTCTTT. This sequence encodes CASEPTGPPLNTEAFF.

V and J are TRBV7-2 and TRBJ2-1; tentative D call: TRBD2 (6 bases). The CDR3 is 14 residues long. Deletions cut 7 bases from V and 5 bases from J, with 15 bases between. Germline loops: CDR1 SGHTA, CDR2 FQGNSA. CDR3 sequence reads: CASTPSGGDNEQFF. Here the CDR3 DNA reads TGTGCCAGCACCCCCTCCGGCGGGGACAATGAGCAGTTCTTC.

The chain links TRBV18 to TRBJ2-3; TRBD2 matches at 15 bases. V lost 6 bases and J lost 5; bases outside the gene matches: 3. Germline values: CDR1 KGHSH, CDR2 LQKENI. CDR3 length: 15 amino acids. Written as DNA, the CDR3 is TGTGCCAGCTCGCGGACTAGCGGGGGGGAAGATACGCAGTATTTT. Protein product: CASSRTSGGEDTQYF.

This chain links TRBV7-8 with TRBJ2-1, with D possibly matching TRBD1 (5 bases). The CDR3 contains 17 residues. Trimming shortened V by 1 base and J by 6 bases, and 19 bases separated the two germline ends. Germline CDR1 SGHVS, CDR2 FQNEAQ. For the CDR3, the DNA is TGTGCCAGCAGCTTAGGAGTTAGGCAGGGATATCCCAATGAGCAGTTCTTC. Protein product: CASSLGVRQGYPNEQFF.

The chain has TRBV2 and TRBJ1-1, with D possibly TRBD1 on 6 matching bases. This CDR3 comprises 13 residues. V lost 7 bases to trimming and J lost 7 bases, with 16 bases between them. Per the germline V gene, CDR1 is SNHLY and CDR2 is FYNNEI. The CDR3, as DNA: TGTGCCAGCACCGGAAGAGGGGACATTGAAGCTTTCTTT. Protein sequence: CASTGRGDIEAFF. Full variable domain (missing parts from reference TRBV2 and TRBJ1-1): EPEVTQTPSHQVTQMGQEVILRCVPISNHLYFYWYRQILGQKVEFLVSFYNNEISEKSEIFDDQFSVERPDGSNFTLKIRSTKLEDSAMYFCASTGRGDIEAFFGQGTRLTVV.

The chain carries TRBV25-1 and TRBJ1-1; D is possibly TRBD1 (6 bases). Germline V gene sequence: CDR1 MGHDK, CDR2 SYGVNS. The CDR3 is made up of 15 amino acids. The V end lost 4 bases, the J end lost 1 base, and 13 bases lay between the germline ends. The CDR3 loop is CASSGIGGRNTEAFF. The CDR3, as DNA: TGTGCCAGCAGTGGGATCGGGGGGCGGAACACTGAAGCTTTCTTT. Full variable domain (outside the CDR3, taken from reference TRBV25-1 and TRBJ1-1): EADIYQTPRYLVIGTGKKITLECSQTMGHDKMYWYQQDPGMELHLIHYSYGVNSTEKGDLSSESTVSRIRTEHFPLTLESARPSHTSQYLCASSGIGGRNTEAFFGQGTRLTVV.

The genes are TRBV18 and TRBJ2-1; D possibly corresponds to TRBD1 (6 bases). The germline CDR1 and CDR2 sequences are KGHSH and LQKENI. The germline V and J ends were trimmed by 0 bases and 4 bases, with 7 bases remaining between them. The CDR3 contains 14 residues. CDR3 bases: TGTGCCAGCTCACCACCGGGACAATACAATGAGCAGTTCTTC. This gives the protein CASSPPGQYNEQFF. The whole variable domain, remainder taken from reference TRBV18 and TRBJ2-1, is NAGVMQNPRHLVRRRGQEARLRCSPMKGHSHVYWYRQLPEEGLKFMVYLQKENIIDESGMPKERFSAEFPKEGPSILRIQQVVRGDSAAYFCASSPPGQYNEQFFGPGTRLTVL.

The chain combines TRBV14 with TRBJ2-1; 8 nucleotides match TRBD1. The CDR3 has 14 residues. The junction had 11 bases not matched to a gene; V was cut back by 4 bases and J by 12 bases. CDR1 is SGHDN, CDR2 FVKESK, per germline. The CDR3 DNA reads TGTGCCAGCAGCCCCGGGACAGGCTTTTCGGGGCAGTTCTTC. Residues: CASSPGTGFSGQFF. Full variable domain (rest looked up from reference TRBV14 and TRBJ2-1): EAGVTQFPSHSVIEKGQTVTLRCDPISGHDNLYWYRRVMGKEIKFLLHFVKESKQDESGMPNNRFLAERTGGTYSTLKVQPAELEDSGVYFCASSPGTGFSGQFFGPGTRLTVL.

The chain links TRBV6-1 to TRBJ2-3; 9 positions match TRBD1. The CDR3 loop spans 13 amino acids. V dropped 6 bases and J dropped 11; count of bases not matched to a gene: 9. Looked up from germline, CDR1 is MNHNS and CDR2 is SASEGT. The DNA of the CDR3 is TGTGCCAGCAGACCGGGACAGGGAGTGATGCAGTATTTT. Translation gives CASRPGQGVMQYF.

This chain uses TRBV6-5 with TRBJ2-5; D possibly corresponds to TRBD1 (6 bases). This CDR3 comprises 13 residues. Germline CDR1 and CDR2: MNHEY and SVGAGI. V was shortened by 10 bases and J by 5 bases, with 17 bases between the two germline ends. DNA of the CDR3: TGTGCCACCCAGGCACCGAGGGGGGAGACCCAGTACTTC. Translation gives CATQAPRGETQYF.

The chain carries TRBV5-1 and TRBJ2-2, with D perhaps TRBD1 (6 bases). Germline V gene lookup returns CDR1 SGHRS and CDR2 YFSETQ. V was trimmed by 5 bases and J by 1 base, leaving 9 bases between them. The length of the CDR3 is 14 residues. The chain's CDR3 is CASRTQGNTGELFF. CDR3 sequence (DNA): TGCGCCAGCAGGACACAGGGGAACACCGGGGAGCTGTTTTTT.

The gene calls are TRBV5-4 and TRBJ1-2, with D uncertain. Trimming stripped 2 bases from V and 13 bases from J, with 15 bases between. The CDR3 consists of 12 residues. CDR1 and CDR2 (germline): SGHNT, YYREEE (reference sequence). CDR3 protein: CASSLRSLERTF. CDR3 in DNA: TGTGCCAGCAGCTTACGAAGCCTGGAGCGCACCTTC.